The clone carrying this T cell receptor beta chain was seen more than once but under ten times. The antigen is undetermined. Sequenced by immunoSEQ multiplex PCR; TCRdb stores in-frame clones only, minus some. The table records about 86,000 clones, less than 90% of them present only once. These data are taken from a study of graft-versus-host responses after intestinal transplantation. Whole-study context: Transplant recipients had multivisceral, liver-intestinal, or isolated intestinal grafts. Study-wide results and limits: Among recipient marrow samples, GvH clones were found; some appeared first in ileum or blood. HvG clone declines early post-transplant were associated with peak circulating GvH levels. Individuals who had graft-donor T cell macrochimerism had allografts that showed high graft-versus-host to host-versus-graft clonal ratios.

The CDR3 runs 16 residues. The V gene end was trimmed by 0 bases and the J gene end by 2 bases; junction bases not matched to a gene: 1. Germline CDR1 is SEHNR and CDR2 is FQNEAQ (reference sequence). This chain joins TRBV7-9 and TRBJ2-6; 7 bases map to TRBD1. Sequencing used unstimulated CD8+ T cells sorted from spleen or lymph node cells, obtained before intestinal transplant. The receptor was derived from a human donor who received an intestinal transplant. Here the CDR3 reads CASSLAGGAGANVLTF. The CDR3 bases are TGTGCCAGCAGCTTAGCAGGGGGCGCTGGGGCCAACGTCCTGACTTTC.